Only one count was recorded for the clone carrying this T cell receptor beta chain. Original data processing: Researchers report that nucleated cell counts were estimated from reference gene primer amplification. TCRdb's copy holds only in-frame clones and misses some; the assay was immunoSEQ multiplex PCR. The V and J calls and clone size come from that table; D and trimming were worked out from the DNA. The sample has around 140,000 clones, around 90% seen once. The CDR3 contains 14 residues. Germline V gene data show CDR1 as SGHTS and CDR2 as YDEGEE. V trimming: 4 bases; J trimming: 7 bases; junction bases outside the gene matches: 7. The data were taken from a study of blood T cell repertoires in COVID-19. Study information: Italy, Spain and the United States were the sources of the convalescent and acute COVID-19 samples. T cells, B-cell-depleted T cells, or PBMCs supplied cDNA or gDNA.

Sample: peripheral blood. The TCR comes from a woman aged 45-65 years with acute or convalescent COVID-19. This chain connects TRBV5-8 to TRBJ1-5; the match to TRBD1 covers 8 bases. CDR3 amino acids: CASSRGQGGQPQHF. The CDR3 DNA sequence: TGTGCCAGCAGCCGCGGACAGGGCGGCCAGCCCCAGCATTTT.